This is a list of T cell receptor beta chains from one sample in a study of blood T cell repertoires in COVID-19. TCRdb keeps only in-frame clones here, not all; method: immunoSEQ multiplex PCR. The sample records roughly 330,000 clones, more than 70% being singletons. Sequenced: peripheral blood. The receptors were sampled from a woman aged 50 to 65 with acute or convalescent COVID-19. CDR3s include the opening cysteine and the closing phenylalanine or tryptophan. Clone size is given for some rows only: seen once, a few or many times, or a class if the clone is expanded.

CDR3aa	abundance	v_gene	j_gene
CASSQPAIHGYTF	NA	TRBV4-2	TRBJ1-2
CASSDQGARSNQPQHF	NA	TRBV2	TRBJ1-5
CASSETGGNQPQHF	NA	TRBV6-1	TRBJ1-5
CAWSVSGGGQPQHF	NA	TRBV30	TRBJ1-5
CASSIDPGRGTVGQPQHF	NA	TRBV19	TRBJ1-5
CASSPMFEGSVEKLFF	NA	TRBV6-2/TRBV6-3	TRBJ1-4
CASSEGLSTGYTF	few	TRBV6-1	TRBJ1-2
CASSSQGALYDEQFF	NA	TRBV27	TRBJ2-1
CATSRGEDRPFYEQYF	NA	TRBV15	TRBJ2-7
CASTLQGTTGELFF	NA	TRBV13	TRBJ2-2
CASSLVYSGAVLGNQPQHF	few	TRBV11-3	TRBJ1-5
CASSLRGGAGEKLFF	NA	TRBV18	TRBJ1-4
CASSAGVGETQYF	once	TRBV7-3	TRBJ2-5
CASSEDRVGSPLHF	NA	TRBV2	TRBJ1-6
CASGLWTGDEKLFF	few	TRBV27	TRBJ1-4